The 23 T cell receptor beta chains in this list originate from one sample, sequenced in a study of blood T cell repertoires in COVID-19. Generated by immunoSEQ multiplex PCR, the TCRdb table keeps only in-frame clones and is missing some. The sample records 160,000 or so clones, 80% being singletons. The sample taken for sequencing was PBMCs or T cells enriched from blood (not recorded which). The receptor source for this set is a woman aged 60-70 years who had recovered from COVID-19.

V gene TRBV30 combines with J gene TRBJ1-1; 8 bases are a match to TRBD1. J was trimmed by 4 bases and V by 3 bases; bases with no gene match: 4. The CDR3 has 13 amino acids. Germline loops: CDR1 GTSNPN, CDR2 SVGIG (reference sequence). CDR3 amino acids: CAWSTDRGTEAFF. CDR3 bases: TGTGCCTGGAGCACAGACAGGGGCACTGAAGCTTTCTTT.

The chain has TRBV6-1 and TRBJ1-2, with D possibly being TRBD1 (6 bases). Deletions cut 4 bases from V and 0 bases from J, with 15 bases between. This CDR3 contains 16 residues. CDR1 and CDR2 from the germline V gene are MNHNS and SASEGT. CDR3 region: CASSVSGGAANYGYTF. The CDR3 coding sequence is TGTGCCAGCAGTGTATCTGGGGGGGCTGCTAACTATGGCTACACCTTC.

The V call is TRBV27, the J call TRBJ2-4; a possible D gene is TRBD1 (6 bases). The germline V gene has CDR1 MNHEY and CDR2 SMNVEV (reference sequence). This CDR3 has 14 amino acids. V lost 5 bases and J 8 bases, leaving 16 bases between the germline ends. CDR3 in DNA: TGTGCCAGCAGTCTCGGACAGCCCGGGTACATTCAGTACTTC. Its protein product is CASSLGQPGYIQYF.

The chain carries TRBV5-1 and TRBJ1-1; no definite D call. Germline CDR1 SGHRS, CDR2 YFSETQ. CDR3 size: 14 residues. V was trimmed by 4 bases and J by 1 base, leaving 11 bases between them. Here the CDR3 DNA reads TGCGCCAGCAGCGCGATGACGGGGAACACTGAAGCTTTCTTT. The encoded protein is CASSAMTGNTEAFF.

The rearrangement links TRBV25-1 to TRBJ1-1, with 7 positions matching TRBD1. The germline V gene has CDR1 MGHDK and CDR2 SYGVNS. The CDR3 contains 14 residues. V shed 4 bases and J 1 base; nucleotides not matched to a gene: 3. This chain's CDR3 is CASSATGSNTEAFF. CDR3 DNA: TGTGCCAGCAGTGCGACAGGGTCGAACACTGAAGCTTTCTTT.

The rearrangement joins TRBV6-5 to TRBJ1-6; 7 nucleotides align to TRBD1. Germline-derived CDR1 and CDR2 are MNHEY and SVGAGI. The CDR3 has 12 amino acids. V gave up 6 bases and J gave up 15 bases; unmatched junction bases: 8. The CDR3 DNA follows: TGTGCCAGCAGAGACAGGGATTATGACCTCCACTTT. It yields the protein CASRDRDYDLHF.

The CDR3 reads CASSLERTGRGGGYTF. CDR3 DNA: TGTGCCAGCAGCTTGGAGAGGACAGGGAGGGGCGGTGGCTACACCTTC. The rearrangement links TRBV5-7 to TRBJ1-2; 8 bases line up with TRBD1. TRBV5-7 qualifies as an ORF whose function is uncertain. V lost 0 bases and J lost 7; bases outside the gene matches: 11. The CDR3 is 16 amino acids.

This clone has a single count. The V and J genes are TRBV19 and TRBJ2-7; D may be TRBD1 (6 bases). Per germline, CDR1 LNHDA and CDR2 SQIVND (reference sequence). The CDR3 runs to 11 residues. Trimming removed 8 bases from V and 3 bases from J, with 8 bases in between. CDR3 loop: CASRGGYEQYF. DNA for the CDR3: TGTGCCAGTCGAGGGGGCTACGAGCAGTACTTC. Full variable domain (missing parts from reference TRBV19 and TRBJ2-7): DGGITQSPKYLFRKEGQNVTLSCEQNLNHDAMYWYRQDPGQGLRLIYYSQIVNDFQKGDIAEGYSVSREKKESFPLTVTSAQKNPTAFYLCASRGGYEQYFGPGTRLTVT.

The V gene is TRBV7-9, the J gene TRBJ1-4; D possibly corresponds to TRBD1 (6 bases). CDR1 and CDR2 from the germline V gene are SEHNR and FQNEAQ (reference sequence). The CDR3 covers 14 residues. Trimming took off 1 base at V and 4 bases at J, with 7 bases between the two ends. CDR3 protein: CASSLDRVNEKLFF. For the CDR3, the DNA is TGTGCCAGCAGCTTAGACAGGGTTAATGAAAAACTGTTTTTT.

This chain's CDR3 is CASSLPGGEQETQYF. DNA of the CDR3: TGTGCCAGCAGTTTGCCCGGGGGGGAGCAAGAGACCCAGTACTTC. The V call is TRBV28, the J call TRBJ2-5, with 8 bases lining up with TRBD2. The CDR3 runs to 15 residues. V was pared by 3 bases and J by 2 bases, with 5 bases of the junction left unmatched. The germline gives CDR1 MDHEN, CDR2 SYDVKM.

The genes are TRBV11-2 and TRBJ2-3, with D perhaps TRBD2 (5 bases). V lost 1 base and J 1 base, leaving 12 bases between the germline ends. The CDR3 covers 16 residues. Germline CDR1 is SGHAT and CDR2 is FQNNGV. Here the CDR3 reads CASSLGSVRGTDTQYF. In DNA form, the CDR3 reads TGTGCCAGCAGCTTAGGTTCGGTGAGGGGCACAGATACGCAGTATTTT.

The V and J genes are TRBV4-1 and TRBJ2-7; D possibly corresponds to TRBD1 (5 bases). Germline CDR1 MGHRA, CDR2 YSYEKL. The V end lost 5 bases, the J end lost 0 bases, and 11 bases lay between the germline ends. The length of the CDR3 is 14 residues. CDR3 residues: CASSAQGISYEQYF. CDR3 coding DNA: TGCGCCAGCAGCGCTCAGGGAATCTCCTACGAGCAGTACTTC.

This clone was picked up one time. This CDR3 is CASSIAGTGGNEQFF. Written as DNA, the CDR3 is TGTGCCAGTAGTATAGCTGGGACTGGCGGCAATGAGCAGTTCTTC. The chain employs TRBV19 and TRBJ2-1; the D gene is possibly TRBD2 (6 bases). Trimming stripped 1 base from V and 6 bases from J, with 13 bases between. Germline CDR1 and CDR2: LNHDA and SQIVND (reference sequence). This CDR3 region has 15 residues.

The chain links TRBV19 to TRBJ2-6; the D gene is possibly TRBD1 (5 bases). Germline-derived CDR1 and CDR2 are LNHDA and SQIVND (reference sequence). The ends were cut back, 4 bases at V and 0 bases at J, with 10 bases in the middle. The CDR3 runs 16 residues. The CDR3 region is CASSNPRDSGANVLTF. In DNA form, the CDR3 reads TGTGCCAGTAGTAACCCCAGGGACTCTGGGGCCAACGTCCTGACTTTC.

V gene TRBV2 combines with J gene TRBJ2-3; 9 positions agree with TRBD2. Germline CDR1 SNHLY, CDR2 FYNNEI. The CDR3 totals 16 residues. The ends lost 7 bases at V and 6 bases at J; junction bases unmatched: 14. In nucleotides, the CDR3 is TGTGCCAGCAATTCCCTAGCGGGGCCCTCGGAGGATACGCAGTATTTT. Amino acid sequence: CASNSLAGPSEDTQYF.

The V call is TRBV5-5, the J call TRBJ2-5, with 7 bases matching TRBD1. After removal of 1 base from V and 4 bases from J, the junction contained 10 bases not matched to a gene. This CDR3 comprises 16 residues. CDR1 and CDR2 from the germline V gene are SGHKS and YYEKEE (reference sequence). The CDR3 DNA is TGTGCCAGCAGCTTGAGGACTGGGGCAGGGGGAGAGACCCAGTACTTC. It specifies CASSLRTGAGGETQYF.

CDR3 in DNA: TGTGCCAGCAGCCAAGATTCAGGGACAGGGGACGGCTACACCTTC. Its protein product is CASSQDSGTGDGYTF. The chain couples TRBV3-1 (or the pseudogene TRBV3-2) to TRBJ1-2, with 10 bases fitting TRBD1. CDR3 length equals 15 residues. J was trimmed by 8 bases and V by 0 bases; bases with no gene match: 6. The germline CDR1 and CDR2 sequences are LGHDT and YNNKEL (reference sequence).

The chain combines TRBV20-1 with TRBJ2-7; tentative D call: TRBD2 (5 bases). CDR3 size: 14 residues. Per the germline V gene, CDR1 is DFQATT and CDR2 is SNEGSKA (reference sequence). Deletions cut 3 bases from V and 3 bases from J, with 15 bases between. CDR3 amino acids: CSASYGESLYEQYF. The CDR3 region has the DNA TGCAGTGCTAGTTACGGGGAATCCCTCTACGAGCAGTACTTC.

The J gene is TRBJ1-5, the V gene TRBV5-8, with D tentatively TRBD1 (6 bases). Germline V gene lookup returns CDR1 SGHTS and CDR2 YDEGEE. V lost 3 bases and J lost 6, with 16 bases in between. This CDR3 spans 15 amino acids. The CDR3 DNA is TGTGCCAGCAGCTCGCCCGCAGGGGTGGGTCAGCCCCAGCATTTT. Residues: CASSSPAGVGQPQHF.

The CDR3: CASSLDPTGRPYGYTF. For the CDR3, the DNA is TGTGCCAGCAGCTTAGATCCTACAGGGAGACCCTATGGCTACACCTTC. The chain links TRBV11-2 to TRBJ1-2, with D perhaps TRBD1 (6 bases). V was trimmed by 0 bases and J by 4 bases, leaving 15 bases between them. CDR3 size: 16 residues. Germline CDR1 reads SGHAT; CDR2 reads FQNNGV.

The J gene is TRBJ1-1, the V gene TRBV10-1; TRBD1 might be the D (5 bases). The V gene lost 4 bases and the J gene lost 1 base, with 19 bases spanning the gap. Looked up from germline, CDR1 is WNHNN and CDR2 is SYGVQD (reference sequence). CDR3 length: 17 residues. Here the CDR3 DNA reads TGCGCCAGCAGTGTAGGGGTTCAGGGTCGAAAGAACACTGAAGCTTTCTTT. Translating gives CASSVGVQGRKNTEAFF.

This clone was recorded only once. This chain joins TRBV11-3 and TRBJ2-1; TRBD2 aligns across 7 bases. The CDR3 totals 12 residues. Germline V gives CDR1 SGHNT, CDR2 YENEEA. V dropped 3 bases and J dropped 9; count of bases not matched to a gene: 2. For the CDR3, the DNA is TGTGCCAGCAGCTTTTGGGGGGGTGAGCAGTTCTTC. This encodes CASSFWGGEQFF.

The chain carries TRBV9 and TRBJ1-1; D is unresolved. Germline V gene lookup returns CDR1 SGDLS and CDR2 YYNGEE. The CDR3 extends over 14 amino acids. V was trimmed by 3 bases and J by 1 base, leaving 10 bases between them. In DNA, the CDR3 is TGTGCCAGCAGCGGATACGTTAGGAACACTGAAGCTTTCTTT. Translating gives CASSGYVRNTEAFF.